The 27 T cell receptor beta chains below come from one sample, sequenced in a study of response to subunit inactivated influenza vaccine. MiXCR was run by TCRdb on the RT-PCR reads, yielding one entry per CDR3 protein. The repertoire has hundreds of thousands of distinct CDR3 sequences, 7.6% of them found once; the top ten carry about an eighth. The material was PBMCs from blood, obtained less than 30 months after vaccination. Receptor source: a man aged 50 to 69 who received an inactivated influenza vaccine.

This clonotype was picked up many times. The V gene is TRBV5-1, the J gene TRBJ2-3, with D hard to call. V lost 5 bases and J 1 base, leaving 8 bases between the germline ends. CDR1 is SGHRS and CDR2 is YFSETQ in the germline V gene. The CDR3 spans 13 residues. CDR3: CASRPAGTDTQYF. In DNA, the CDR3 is TGCGCCAGCAGGCCGGCTGGCACAGATACGCAGTATTTT.

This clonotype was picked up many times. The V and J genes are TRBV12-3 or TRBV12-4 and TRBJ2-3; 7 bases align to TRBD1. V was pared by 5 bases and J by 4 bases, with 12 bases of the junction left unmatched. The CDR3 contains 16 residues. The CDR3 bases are TGTGCCAGCAGTGCCACACAGGGGATGAGGCCAGATACGCAGTATTTT. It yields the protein CASSATQGMRPDTQYF.

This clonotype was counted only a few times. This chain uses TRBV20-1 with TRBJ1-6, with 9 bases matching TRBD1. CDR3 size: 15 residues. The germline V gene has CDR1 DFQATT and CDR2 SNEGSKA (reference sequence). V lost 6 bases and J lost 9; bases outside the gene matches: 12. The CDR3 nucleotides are TGCAGTGCACCGGGACAGGGCGTCAGAAGTTCACCCCTCCACTTT. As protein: CSAPGQGVRSSPLHF.

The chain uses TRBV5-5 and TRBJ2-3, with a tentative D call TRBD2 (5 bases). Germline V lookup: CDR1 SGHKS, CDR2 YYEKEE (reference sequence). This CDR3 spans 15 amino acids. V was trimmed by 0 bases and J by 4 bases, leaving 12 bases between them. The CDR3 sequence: CASSLVHSGPDTQYF. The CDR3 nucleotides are TGTGCCAGCAGCTTGGTGCACAGCGGCCCAGATACGCAGTATTTT.

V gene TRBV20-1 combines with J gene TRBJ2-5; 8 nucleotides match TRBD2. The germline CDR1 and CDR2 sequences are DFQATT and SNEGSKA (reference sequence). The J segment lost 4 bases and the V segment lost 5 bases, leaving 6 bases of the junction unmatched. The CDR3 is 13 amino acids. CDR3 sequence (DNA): TGCAGTGCTCGGGAGGGACCTCGAGAGACCCAGTACTTC. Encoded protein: CSAREGPRETQYF.

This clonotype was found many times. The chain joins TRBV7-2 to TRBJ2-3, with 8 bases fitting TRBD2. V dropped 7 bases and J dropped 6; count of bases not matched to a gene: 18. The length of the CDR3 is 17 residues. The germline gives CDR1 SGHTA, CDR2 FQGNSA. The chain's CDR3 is CASTRGPGLGFVDTQYF. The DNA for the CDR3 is TGTGCCAGCACCCGAGGACCGGGACTAGGTTTCGTGGATACGCAGTATTTT.

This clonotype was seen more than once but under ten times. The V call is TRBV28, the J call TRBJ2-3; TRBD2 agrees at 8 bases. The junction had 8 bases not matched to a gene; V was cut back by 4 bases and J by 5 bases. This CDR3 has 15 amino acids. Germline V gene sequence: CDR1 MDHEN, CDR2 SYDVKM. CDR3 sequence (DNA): TGTGCCAGCAGTTCCCGGGGGGGAGGGGAAGATACGCAGTATTTT. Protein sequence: CASSSRGGGEDTQYF. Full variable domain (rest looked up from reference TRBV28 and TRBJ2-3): DVKVTQSSRYLVKRTGEKVFLECVQDMDHENMFWYRQDPGLGLRLIYFSYDVKMKEKGDIPEGYSVSREKKERFSLILESASTNQTSMYLCASSSRGGGEDTQYFGPGTRLTVL.

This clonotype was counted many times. Written as DNA, the CDR3 is TGTGCCAGCAGCCCCCGACACGGCGGCTACGAGCAGTACTTC. This encodes CASSPRHGGYEQYF. This chain links TRBV4-2 with TRBJ2-7; no reliable D call. V lost 4 bases to trimming and J lost 3 bases, with 13 bases between them. Germline-derived CDR1 and CDR2 are LGHNA and YNFKEQ. The CDR3 is 14 residues long.

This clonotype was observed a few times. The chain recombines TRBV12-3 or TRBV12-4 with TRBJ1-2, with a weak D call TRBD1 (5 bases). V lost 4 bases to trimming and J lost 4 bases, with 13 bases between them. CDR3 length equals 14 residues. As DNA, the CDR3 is TGTGCCAGCAGTTATTGGGACGGCTCCTATGGCTACACCTTC. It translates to CASSYWDGSYGYTF.

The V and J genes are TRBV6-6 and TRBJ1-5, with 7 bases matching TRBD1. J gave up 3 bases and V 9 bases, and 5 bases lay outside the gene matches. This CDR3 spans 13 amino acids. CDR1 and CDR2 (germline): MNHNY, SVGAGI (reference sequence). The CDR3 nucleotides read TGTGCCAGTTCGACAGGGTACAATCAGCCCCAGCATTTT. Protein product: CASSTGYNQPQHF.

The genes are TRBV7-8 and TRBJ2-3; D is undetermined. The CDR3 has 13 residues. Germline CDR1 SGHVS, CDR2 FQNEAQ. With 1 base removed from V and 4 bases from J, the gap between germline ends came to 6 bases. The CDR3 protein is CASSLGYSDTQYF. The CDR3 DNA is TGTGCCAGCAGCTTAGGGTACTCAGATACGCAGTATTTT. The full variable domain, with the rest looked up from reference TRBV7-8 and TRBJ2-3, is GAGVSQSPRYKVAKRGQDVALRCDPISGHVSLFWYQQALGQGPEFLTYFQNEAQLDKSGLPSDRFFAERPEGSVSTLKIQRTQQEDSAVYLCASSLGYSDTQYFGPGTRLTVL.

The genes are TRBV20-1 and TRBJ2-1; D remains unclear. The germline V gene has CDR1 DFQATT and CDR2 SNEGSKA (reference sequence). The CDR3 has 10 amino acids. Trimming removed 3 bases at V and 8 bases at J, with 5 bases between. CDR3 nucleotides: TGCAGTGCTAGTTCTTATGAGCAGTTCTTC. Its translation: CSASSYEQFF.

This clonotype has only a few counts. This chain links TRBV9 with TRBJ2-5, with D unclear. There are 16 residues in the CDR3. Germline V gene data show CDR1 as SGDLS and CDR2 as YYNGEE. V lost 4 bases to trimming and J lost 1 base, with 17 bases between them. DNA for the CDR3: TGTGCCAGCAGCCTCGGGCCGCTACCAGGCCAAGAGACCCAGTACTTC. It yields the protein CASSLGPLPGQETQYF.

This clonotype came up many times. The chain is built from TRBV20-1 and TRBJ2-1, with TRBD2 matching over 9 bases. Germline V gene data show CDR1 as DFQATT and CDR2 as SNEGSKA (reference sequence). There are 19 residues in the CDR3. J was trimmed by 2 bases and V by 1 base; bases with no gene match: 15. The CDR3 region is CSARGFRPAVAGAYNEQFF. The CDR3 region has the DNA TGCAGTGCTAGAGGGTTTCGTCCGGCGGTAGCGGGAGCCTACAATGAGCAGTTCTTC.

Here the CDR3 reads CSARVYAADRYNEQFF. The CDR3 DNA sequence: TGCAGTGCTAGAGTGTATGCCGCGGACCGCTACAATGAGCAGTTCTTC. The chain is built from TRBV20-1 and TRBJ2-1; D unclear. The CDR3 loop spans 16 amino acids. V shed 1 base and J shed 3 bases, with 16 bases lying between them. Germline lookup yields CDR1 DFQATT and CDR2 SNEGSKA (reference sequence).

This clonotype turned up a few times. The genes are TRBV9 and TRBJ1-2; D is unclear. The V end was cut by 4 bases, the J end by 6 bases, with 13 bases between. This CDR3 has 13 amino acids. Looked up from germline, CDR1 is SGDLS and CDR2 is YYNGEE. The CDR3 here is CASSPRLSDGYTF. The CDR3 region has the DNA TGTGCCAGCAGCCCTCGGCTCAGCGATGGCTACACCTTC.

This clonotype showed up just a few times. The DNA for the CDR3 is TGTGCCAGCAGACCGCAGACAGGGCGCACCGGGGAGCTGTTTTTT. It is translated as CASRPQTGRTGELFF. V gene TRBV7-2 combines with J gene TRBJ2-2, with 7 bases identical to TRBD1. The CDR3 contains 15 residues. V was clipped by 6 bases and J by 4 bases; unmatched bases: 8. CDR1 is SGHTA and CDR2 is FQGNSA in the germline V gene.

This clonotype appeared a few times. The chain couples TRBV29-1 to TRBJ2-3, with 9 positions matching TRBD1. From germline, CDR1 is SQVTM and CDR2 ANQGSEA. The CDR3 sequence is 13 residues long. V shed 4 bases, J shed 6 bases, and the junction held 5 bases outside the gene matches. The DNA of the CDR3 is TGCAGCGTTGGGGGACAGGGTTATGATACGCAGTATTTT. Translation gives CSVGGQGYDTQYF.

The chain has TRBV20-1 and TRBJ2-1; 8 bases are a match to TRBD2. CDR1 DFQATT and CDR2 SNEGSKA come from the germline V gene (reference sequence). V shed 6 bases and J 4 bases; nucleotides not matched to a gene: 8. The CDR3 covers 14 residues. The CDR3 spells CSALIAGRYNEQFF. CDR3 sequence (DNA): TGCAGTGCGTTAATAGCGGGGAGATACAATGAGCAGTTCTTC.

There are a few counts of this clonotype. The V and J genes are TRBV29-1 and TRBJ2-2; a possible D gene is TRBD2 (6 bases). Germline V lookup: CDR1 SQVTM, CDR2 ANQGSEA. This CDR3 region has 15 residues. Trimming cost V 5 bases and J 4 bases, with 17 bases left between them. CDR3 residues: CSVRERSGVTGELFF. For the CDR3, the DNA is TGCAGCGTTCGGGAGCGATCCGGCGTCACCGGGGAGCTGTTTTTT.

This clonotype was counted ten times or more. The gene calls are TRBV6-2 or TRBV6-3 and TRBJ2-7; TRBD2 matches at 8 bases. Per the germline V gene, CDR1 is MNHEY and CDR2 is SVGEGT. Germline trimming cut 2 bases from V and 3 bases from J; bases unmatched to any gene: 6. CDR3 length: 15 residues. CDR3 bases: TGTGCCAGCAGTTACGGTCGTCTAGCGGGCTACGAGCAGTACTTC. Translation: CASSYGRLAGYEQYF.

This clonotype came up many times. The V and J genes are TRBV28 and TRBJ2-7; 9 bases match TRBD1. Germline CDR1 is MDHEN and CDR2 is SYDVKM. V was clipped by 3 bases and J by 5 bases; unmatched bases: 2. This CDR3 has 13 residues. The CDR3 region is CASSLNRGHEQYF. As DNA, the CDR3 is TGTGCCAGCAGTTTGAACAGGGGGCACGAGCAGTACTTC.

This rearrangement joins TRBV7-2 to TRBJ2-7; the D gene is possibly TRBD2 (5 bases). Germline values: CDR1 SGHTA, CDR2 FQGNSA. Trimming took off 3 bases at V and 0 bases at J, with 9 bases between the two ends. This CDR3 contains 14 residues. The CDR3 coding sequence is TGTGCCAGCAGCTTCCGGGAAACCTCCTACGAGCAGTACTTC. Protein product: CASSFRETSYEQYF. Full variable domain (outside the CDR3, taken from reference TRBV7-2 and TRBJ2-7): GAGVSQSPSNKVTEKGKDVELRCDPISGHTALYWYRQSLGQGLEFLIYFQGNSAPDKSGLPSDRFSAERTGGSVSTLTIQRTQQEDSAVYLCASSFRETSYEQYFGPGTRLTVT.

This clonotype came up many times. CDR3 bases: TGTGCCAGCAGTGAAAGGGGGGTGTGGGCTGAAGCTTTCTTT. Translation gives CASSERGVWAEAFF. The rearrangement links TRBV6-1 to TRBJ1-1; TRBD1 is a possible D gene (6 bases). The V gene lost 2 bases and the J gene lost 6 bases, with 13 bases spanning the gap. The germline CDR1 and CDR2 sequences are MNHNS and SASEGT. The CDR3 has 14 amino acids.

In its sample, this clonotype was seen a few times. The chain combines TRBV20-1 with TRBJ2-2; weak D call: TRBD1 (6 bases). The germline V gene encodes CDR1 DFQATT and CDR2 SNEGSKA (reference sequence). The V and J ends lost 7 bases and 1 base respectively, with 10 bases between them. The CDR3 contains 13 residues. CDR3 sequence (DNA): TGCAGTGTTCAGGGGAGGAACACCGGGGAGCTGTTTTTT. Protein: CSVQGRNTGELFF.

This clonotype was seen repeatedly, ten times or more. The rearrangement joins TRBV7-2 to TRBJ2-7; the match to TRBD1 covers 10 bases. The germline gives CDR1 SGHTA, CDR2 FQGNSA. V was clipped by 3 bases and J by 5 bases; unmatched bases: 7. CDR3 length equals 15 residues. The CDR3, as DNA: TGTGCCAGCAGCTTCCGCGGACAGGGGGTTCACGAGCAGTACTTC. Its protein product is CASSFRGQGVHEQYF.

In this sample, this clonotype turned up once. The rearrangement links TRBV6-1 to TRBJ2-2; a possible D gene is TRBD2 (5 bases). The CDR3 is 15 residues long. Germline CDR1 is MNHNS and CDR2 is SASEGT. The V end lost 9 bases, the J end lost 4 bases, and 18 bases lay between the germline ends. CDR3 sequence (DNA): TGTGCCAGTAACCTCTCCCCTGGGAGCACCGGGGAGCTGTTTTTT. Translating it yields CASNLSPGSTGELFF.